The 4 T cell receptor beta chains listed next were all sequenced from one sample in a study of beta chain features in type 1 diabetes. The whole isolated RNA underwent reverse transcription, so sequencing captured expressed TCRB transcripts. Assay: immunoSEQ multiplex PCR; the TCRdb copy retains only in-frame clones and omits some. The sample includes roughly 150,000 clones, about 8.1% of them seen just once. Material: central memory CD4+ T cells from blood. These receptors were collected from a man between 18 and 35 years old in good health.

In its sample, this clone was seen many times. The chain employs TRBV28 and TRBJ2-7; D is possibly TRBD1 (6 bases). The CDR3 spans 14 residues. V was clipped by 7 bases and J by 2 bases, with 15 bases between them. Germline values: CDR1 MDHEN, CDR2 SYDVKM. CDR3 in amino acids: CASMRTALTYEQYF. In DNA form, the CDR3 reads TGTGCCAGCATGAGGACAGCTCTAACCTACGAGCAGTACTTC.

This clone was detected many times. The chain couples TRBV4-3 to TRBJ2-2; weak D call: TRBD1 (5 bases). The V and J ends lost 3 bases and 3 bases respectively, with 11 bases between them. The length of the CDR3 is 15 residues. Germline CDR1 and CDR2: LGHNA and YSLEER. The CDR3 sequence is CASSHVTGYTGELFF. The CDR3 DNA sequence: TGCGCCAGCAGCCACGTTACAGGTTACACCGGGGAGCTGTTTTTT.

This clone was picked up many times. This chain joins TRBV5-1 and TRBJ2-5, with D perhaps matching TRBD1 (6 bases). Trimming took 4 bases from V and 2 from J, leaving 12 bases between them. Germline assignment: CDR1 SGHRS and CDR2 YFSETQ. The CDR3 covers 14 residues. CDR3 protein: CASSPGQTQETQYF. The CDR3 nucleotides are TGCGCCAGCAGCCCCGGACAGACTCAAGAGACCCAGTACTTC.

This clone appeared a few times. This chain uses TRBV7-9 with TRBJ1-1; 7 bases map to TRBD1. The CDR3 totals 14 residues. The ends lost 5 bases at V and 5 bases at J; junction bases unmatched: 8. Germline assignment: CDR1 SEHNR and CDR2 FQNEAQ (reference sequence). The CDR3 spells CASSPGGRATEAFF. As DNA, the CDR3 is TGTGCCAGCAGCCCAGGGGGACGGGCGACTGAAGCTTTCTTT.